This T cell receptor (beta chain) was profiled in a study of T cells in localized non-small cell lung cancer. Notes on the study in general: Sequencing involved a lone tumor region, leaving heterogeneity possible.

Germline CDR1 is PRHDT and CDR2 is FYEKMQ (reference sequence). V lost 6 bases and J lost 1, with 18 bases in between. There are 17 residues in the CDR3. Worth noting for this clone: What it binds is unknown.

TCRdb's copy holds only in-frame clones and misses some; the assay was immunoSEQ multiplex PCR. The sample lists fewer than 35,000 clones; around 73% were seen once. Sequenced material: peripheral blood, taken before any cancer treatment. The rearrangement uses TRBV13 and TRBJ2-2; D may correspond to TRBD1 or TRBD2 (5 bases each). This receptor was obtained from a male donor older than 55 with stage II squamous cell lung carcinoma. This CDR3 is CASSYSGPGRNTGELFF. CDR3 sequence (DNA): TGTGCCAGCAGTTACTCGGGGCCAGGGAGGAACACCGGGGAGCTGTTTTTT.